This T cell receptor (beta chain) was obtained from a study of CD8+ T cells in alopecia areata. Study context: Treated patients received oral tofacitinib, 5 to 10 mg twice daily. General study results and limits: Scalp lesions, especially in alopecia totalis/universalis, had higher clonality than normal scalp.

This CDR3 has 14 amino acids. Germline V gene data show CDR1 as MGHRA and CDR2 as YSYEKL. V lost 3 bases and J lost 7; bases outside the gene matches: 7. Sequencing templates came from extracted RNA that was reverse transcribed into cDNA. Profiled with immunoSEQ multiplex PCR; TCRdb holds only in-frame clones, not every one. Found here are roughly 250,000 clones, under 70% of them singletons; the top ten hold about 1.3%. Alopecia areata patients provided lesional scalp punch biopsies and peripheral blood, both collected for the study. The authors sorted CD4+ and CD8+ T cells from PBMCs. A note on this clone: No antigen is known for it.

The V gene is TRBV4-1, the J gene TRBJ2-7; 9 bases map to TRBD1. Here the sequenced sample was CD4+ T cells sorted from blood, taken at week 0. This TCR was recovered from a human donor with alopecia areata. This CDR3 reads CASSHLGTGREQYF. DNA for the CDR3: TGCGCCAGCAGCCATCTCGGGACAGGGCGGGAGCAGTACTTC.